This T cell receptor (beta chain) was sequenced for a study of T cells in women clearing cervical HPV infection. Prevalent HPV16 infections were excluded; only incident single HPV16 infections included. Cervical HPV DNA detected by MY09/MY11 PCR, typed by dot-blot. Assay: immunoSEQ multiplex PCR; the TCRdb copy retains only in-frame clones and omits some. The listing records approximately 18,000 clones. The specimen was blood buffy coat. The TCR was taken from a woman aged 18 to 75 with a cervical HPV16 infection that either progressed to CIN3+ or cleared (not recorded which).

This CDR3 reads CAWSVGTVTYNEQFF. The CDR3 bases that were read are TGTGCCTGGAGTGTAGGGACAGTCACCTACAATGAG. The chain uses TRBV30 and TRBJ2-1, with 7 nucleotides matching TRBD1. Read sequence stops 3 residues before the CDR3 end, and the germline J gene provides the missing end. Germline V gene sequence: CDR1 GTSNPN, CDR2 SVGIG (reference sequence). The CDR3 length is 15 residues. Trimming at V came to 0 bases and at J to 2 bases, leaving 4 bases not matched to a gene.